Each of the 2 T cell receptor beta chains below was sequenced from the same sample in a study of blood T cells in healthy people across ages. A sample-barcoded 5' primer and a J-beta primer mix were used in a second PCR of roughly 7 to 11 cycles. One entry per CDR3 protein, called by TCRdb with MiXCR from the 5' RACE reads. The sample has around 990,000 distinct CDR3 sequences, 35% to 40% seen once. Sequenced: blood. The source is a man in his late teens or twenties in good health.

Many counts were recorded for this clonotype. The chain is built from TRBV12-3 or TRBV12-4 and TRBJ2-3; D may be TRBD1 (6 bases). This CDR3 region has 12 residues. Trimming removed 6 bases at V and 6 bases at J, with 10 bases between. CDR3 in DNA: TGTGCCAGCAGCCGGCAGGGGGATACGCAGTATTTT. Its protein product is CASSRQGDTQYF.

Only a few counts were recorded for this clonotype. The chain is built from TRBV12-3 or TRBV12-4 and TRBJ2-2; 10 nucleotides line up with TRBD1. The ends lost 5 bases at V and 7 bases at J; junction bases unmatched: 7. This CDR3 contains 15 residues. This chain's CDR3 is CASSPRQGAGGELFF. DNA of the CDR3: TGTGCCAGCAGTCCTCGACAGGGGGCCGGCGGGGAGCTGTTTTTT.